This T cell receptor (beta chain) appears in the sequencing data of a study of blood T cell repertoires in COVID-19. Study details: Samples representing acute and convalescent COVID-19 were sourced from the United States, Italy and Spain. Nucleic acid was either cDNA or gDNA, and it came from T cells, B-cell-depleted T cells, or PBMCs.

V lost 6 bases and J lost 6, with 12 bases in between. This CDR3 has 12 amino acids. Original methodology: The assay estimated nucleated cells by amplifying reference gene primers. Profiled with immunoSEQ multiplex PCR; TCRdb holds only in-frame clones, not every one. V and J calls and clone size are copied from that table; D and trimming were computed from the DNA. The profile shows 100,000 or so clones, over 80% of them singletons. Sequenced input: peripheral blood. The chain recombines TRBV12-3 or TRBV12-4 with TRBJ2-7; the D gene is possibly TRBD1 (6 bases). The receptor was isolated from a man in his forties or fifties with acute or convalescent COVID-19. The CDR3 DNA sequence: TGTGCCAGCAGCCCCACAGGGCGCGAGCAGTACTTC. It encodes CASSPTGREQYF.